This T cell receptor beta chain was obtained from a study of shared clonotypes between healthy human individuals. Study-level background: Donors, aged 18 to 49, were two women and a few men. General study results and limits: Some clonotypes were shared by all four sorted-subset donors, while others were not shared. The non-shared ones had lower generation probabilities than the shared ones. Among the subsets, naive ones generally showed larger estimated richness than memory ones.

All participating donors were Caucasian adults from Nashville, Tennessee. Sequencing used immunoSEQ multiplex PCR; TCRdb keeps in-frame clones, though not all of them. Here the sample spans some 2.1 million clones, 90% to 95% being singletons. A word on this clone: The antigen remains undetermined. One junction end does not reproduce the germline sequence, and a read error may be involved.

Sample: naive CD4+ T cells sorted from blood. Specified subset: CD45RA+ positively selected. The origin of this receptor is a man between 18 and 29 years old in good health.

The CDR3 bases are TGTGCCAGCAGTTACTCTTCTAGCGGGGGTTATACCTACGAGCAGTACTTC. It specifies CASSYSSSGGYTYEQYF. The chain combines TRBV6-4 with TRBJ2-7; 10 bases map to TRBD2. CDR1 MRHNA and CDR2 SNTAGT come from the germline V gene. The CDR3 consists of 17 residues.